This T cell receptor beta chain was identified in a study of CD8 T cells in ankylosing spondylitis. Study outcomes and limitations: Ankylosing spondylitis blood appeared to be characterized by a TCR beta motif of about 8 highly homologous variants.

For this clonotype: Its antigen remains unidentified.

TCRdb reprocessed the 5' RACE reads via MiXCR and lists one record per CDR3 protein. The sample consists of some 240,000 distinct CDR3 sequences, 5.5% to 7.5% of them appearing once. The CDR3 sequence is 17 residues long. The germline gives CDR1 SGHAT, CDR2 FQNNGV. J was trimmed by 7 bases and V by 3 bases; bases with no gene match: 11. The clonotype comes from a male donor with ankylosing spondylitis. This rearrangement joins TRBV11-2 to TRBJ2-5; 13 bases align to TRBD2. The sample taken for sequencing was blood, either unsorted or a sorted T cell fraction (not recorded which). CDR3 DNA sequence: TGTGCCAGCAGCTTGGGGTGGACTAGCGGGAGTCACGGGACCCAGTACTTC. Translation gives CASSLGWTSGSHGTQYF.